This T cell receptor (beta chain) was observed in a study of tumor-infiltrating lymphocytes in primary liver carcinoma. Total RNA and DNA came together from 20-30 mg of bulk tissue without cell sorting. Chronic HBV infection was present in the patients, who were treatment-naive. About this clonotype: The junction does not match germline at one end; this may be a read error.

Germline-derived CDR1 and CDR2 are MNHEY and SVGAGI. This CDR3 is built from 14 residues. The input was 450 to 550 ng total RNA; TCR beta cDNA was made from it with a constant-region primer. TCR beta libraries came from three nested multiplex PCR rounds using slightly modified ARM-PCR. It was with TRBV1-TRBV30 forward primers and a C-beta reverse primer that the first two PCR rounds were run, at around 10 cycles each. MiXCR was run by TCRdb on the multiplex PCR reads, yielding one entry per CDR3 protein. Here the sample spans tens of thousands of distinct CDR3 sequences, approximately 62% being singletons.

This chain joins TRBV6-5 and TRBJ1-6; D not certain. Sequencing input: tumor-adjacent normal liver tissue. This receptor was obtained from a man aged 40-50 years with primary liver carcinoma and hepatitis B virus infection. The CDR3 bases are TGTGCCAGCGGCCTGACCTGGGCGAATTCACCCCTCCACTTC. Translating gives CASGLTWANSPLHF.